This T cell receptor (beta chain) was retrieved from a study of T-cell memory formation after mild COVID-19. On the study more broadly: There were largely donor-specific TCR clusters. Study findings and constraints: The study found contracting CD4+ clones mainly in CM and EM and contracting CD8+ clones in EMRA. The pre-infection memory compartment contained some responding clones, suggesting cross-reactive memory joined.

TCRdb passed the 5' RACE reads through MiXCR, listing each CDR3 protein once. Of around 220,000 distinct CDR3 sequences detected, less than 20% appear once; the ten largest clones hold 3% to 4.5%. This CDR3 spans 13 amino acids. V shed 5 bases, J shed 5 bases, and the junction held 8 bases outside the gene matches. Germline V gene sequence: CDR1 DFQATT, CDR2 SNEGSKA (reference sequence). With regard to this clonotype: Antigen unknown.

The source is a man between 18 and 29 years old who had mild COVID-19 (a few samples of this study predate the infection). Cell type and time point are not known. V usage is TRBV20-1 and J usage is TRBJ1-2; 7 nucleotides agree with TRBD1. Sequencing used PBMCs or a T cell subset sorted from them (not recorded which). In DNA form, the CDR3 reads TGCAGTGCTTTCCTACAGGGGAAGTATGGCTACACCTTC. Protein sequence: CSAFLQGKYGYTF.